The next 5 T cell receptor beta chains were all read from a single sample in a study of blood T cell repertoires in COVID-19. Only in-frame clones appear in the TCRdb table, and some are missing; sequencing was by immunoSEQ multiplex PCR. Here the sample spans over 130,000 clones, approximately 78% being singletons. Sequencing used peripheral blood. The receptors were gathered from a woman older than 75 with acute or convalescent COVID-19.

The chain has TRBV11-1 and TRBJ1-1, with TRBD1 as a possible D gene (5 bases). This CDR3 comprises 16 residues. V was trimmed by 3 bases and J by 3 bases, leaving 17 bases between them. The germline gives CDR1 SGHAT, CDR2 FQDESV (reference sequence). DNA for the CDR3: TGTGCCAGCAGCTTTCCTCCCCGACAGACCGACACTGAAGCTTTCTTT. Encoded protein: CASSFPPRQTDTEAFF.

This rearrangement joins TRBV7-2 to TRBJ2-1, with 10 positions matching TRBD2. V gave up 3 bases and J gave up 8 bases; unmatched junction bases: 1. The CDR3 is 13 residues long. Germline CDR1 is SGHTA and CDR2 is FQGNSA. CDR3 sequence reads: CASSFSGGYEQFF. CDR3 nucleotides: TGTGCCAGCAGCTTTAGCGGGGGGTATGAGCAGTTCTTC.

Here the CDR3 reads CASSLTGDTQYF. The CDR3 nucleotides are TGTGCCAGCAGCTTAACTGGAGATACGCAGTATTTT. The chain links TRBV7-6 to TRBJ2-3; D is unresolved. Germline V lookup: CDR1 SGHVS, CDR2 FNYEAQ. With 2 bases removed from V and 5 bases from J, the gap between germline ends came to 5 bases. The CDR3 contains 12 residues.

This chain links TRBV18 with TRBJ2-3, with 7 positions matching TRBD1. The J segment lost 4 bases and the V segment lost 6 bases, leaving 10 bases of the junction unmatched. The germline gives CDR1 KGHSH, CDR2 LQKENI. The CDR3 runs to 15 residues. This chain's CDR3 is CASSPDRVGADTQYF. For the CDR3, the DNA is TGTGCCAGCTCTCCCGACAGGGTGGGGGCAGATACGCAGTATTTT.

The gene calls are TRBV2 and TRBJ2-1, with D tentatively TRBD2 (5 bases). This CDR3 is 13 amino acids long. In germline, CDR1 is SNHLY, CDR2 FYNNEI. Trimming pared 7 bases from V and 0 bases from J, leaving 7 bases between. This chain's CDR3 is CASTDSSYNEQFF. The CDR3 DNA follows: TGTGCCAGCACGGACTCCTCCTACAATGAGCAGTTCTTC.